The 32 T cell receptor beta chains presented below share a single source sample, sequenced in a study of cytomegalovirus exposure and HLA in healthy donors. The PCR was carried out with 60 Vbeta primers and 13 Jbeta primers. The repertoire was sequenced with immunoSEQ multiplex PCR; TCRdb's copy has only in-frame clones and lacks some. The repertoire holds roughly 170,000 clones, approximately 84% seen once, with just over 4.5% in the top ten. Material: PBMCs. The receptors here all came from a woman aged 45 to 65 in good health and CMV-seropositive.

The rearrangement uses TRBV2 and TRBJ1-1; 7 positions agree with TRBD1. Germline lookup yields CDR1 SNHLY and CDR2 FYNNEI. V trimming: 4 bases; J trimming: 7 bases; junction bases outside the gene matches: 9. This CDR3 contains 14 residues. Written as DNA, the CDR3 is TGTGCCAGCAGTGCAGGTCAGGGGGGAAATGAAGCTTTCTTT. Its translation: CASSAGQGGNEAFF.

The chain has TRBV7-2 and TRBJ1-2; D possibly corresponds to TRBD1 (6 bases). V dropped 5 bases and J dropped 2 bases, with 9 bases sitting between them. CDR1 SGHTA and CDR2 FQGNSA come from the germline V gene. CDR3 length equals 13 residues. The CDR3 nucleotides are TGTGCCAGCAGCACCGGACAGAACTATGGCTACACCTTC. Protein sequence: CASSTGQNYGYTF. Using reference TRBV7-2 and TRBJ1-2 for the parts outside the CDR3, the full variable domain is GAGVSQSPSNKVTEKGKDVELRCDPISGHTALYWYRQSLGQGLEFLIYFQGNSAPDKSGLPSDRFSAERTGGSVSTLTIQRTQQEDSAVYLCASSTGQNYGYTFGSGTRLTVV.

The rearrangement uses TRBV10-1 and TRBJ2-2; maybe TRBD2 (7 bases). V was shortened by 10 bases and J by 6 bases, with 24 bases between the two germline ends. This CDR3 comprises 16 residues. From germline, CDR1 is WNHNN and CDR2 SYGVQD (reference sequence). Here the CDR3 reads CANNLGGGDLSGELFF. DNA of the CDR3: TGCGCCAACAACCTGGGGGGGGGCGATTTATCCGGGGAGCTGTTTTTT.

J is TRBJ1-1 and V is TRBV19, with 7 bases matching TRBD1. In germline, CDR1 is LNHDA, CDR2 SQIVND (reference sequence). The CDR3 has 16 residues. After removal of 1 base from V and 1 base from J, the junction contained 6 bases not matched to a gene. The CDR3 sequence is CASSIGGTAGNTEAFF. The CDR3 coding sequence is TGTGCCAGTAGTATAGGTGGGACAGCAGGGAACACTGAAGCTTTCTTT.

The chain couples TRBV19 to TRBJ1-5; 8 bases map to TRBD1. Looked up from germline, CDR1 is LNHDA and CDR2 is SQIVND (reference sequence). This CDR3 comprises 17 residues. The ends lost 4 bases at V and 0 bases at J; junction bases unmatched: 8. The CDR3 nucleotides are TGTGCCAGTAGTAGATACAGGGGGAGGGATAGCAATCAGCCCCAGCATTTT. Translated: CASSRYRGRDSNQPQHF.

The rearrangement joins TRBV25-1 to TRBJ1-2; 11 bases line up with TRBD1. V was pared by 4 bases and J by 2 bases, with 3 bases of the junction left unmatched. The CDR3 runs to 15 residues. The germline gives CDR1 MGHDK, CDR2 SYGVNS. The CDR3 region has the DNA TGTGCCAGCAGTGGAAGGGACAGGGGGAACTATGGCTACACCTTC. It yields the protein CASSGRDRGNYGYTF.

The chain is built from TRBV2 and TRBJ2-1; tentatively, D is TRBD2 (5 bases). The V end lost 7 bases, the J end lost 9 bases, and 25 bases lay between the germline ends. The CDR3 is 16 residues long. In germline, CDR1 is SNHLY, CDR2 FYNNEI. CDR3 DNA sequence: TGTGCCAGCAAAGGGCAGCTAGCAGGCCCCAAGGTTGAGCAGTTCTTC. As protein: CASKGQLAGPKVEQFF.

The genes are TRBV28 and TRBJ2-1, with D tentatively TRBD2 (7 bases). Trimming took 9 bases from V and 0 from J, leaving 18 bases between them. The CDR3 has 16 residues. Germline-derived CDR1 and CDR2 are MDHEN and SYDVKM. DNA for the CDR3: TGTGCCAGTGTTAAGGGGGGGGCCAGCTCCTACAATGAGCAGTTCTTC. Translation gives CASVKGGASSYNEQFF.

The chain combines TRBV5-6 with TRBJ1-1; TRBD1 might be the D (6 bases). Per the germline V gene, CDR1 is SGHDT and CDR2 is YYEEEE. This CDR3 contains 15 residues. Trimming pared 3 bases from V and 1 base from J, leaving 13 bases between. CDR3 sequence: CASSSLQGANTEAFF. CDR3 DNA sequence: TGTGCCAGCAGCTCTTTACAGGGTGCGAACACTGAAGCTTTCTTT.

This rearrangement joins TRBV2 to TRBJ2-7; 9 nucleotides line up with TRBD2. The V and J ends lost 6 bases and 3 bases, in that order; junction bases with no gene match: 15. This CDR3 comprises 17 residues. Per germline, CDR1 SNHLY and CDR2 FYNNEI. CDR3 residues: CASRRGGNSGKDYEQYF. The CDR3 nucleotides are TGTGCCAGCAGGCGGGGGGGGAATAGCGGGAAGGACTACGAGCAGTACTTC.

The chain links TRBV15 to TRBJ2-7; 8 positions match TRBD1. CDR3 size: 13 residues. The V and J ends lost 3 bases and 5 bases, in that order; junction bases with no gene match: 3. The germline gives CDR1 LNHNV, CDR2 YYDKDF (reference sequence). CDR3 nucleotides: TGTGCCACCAGCAGGGACAGGGCTGACGAGCAGTACTTC. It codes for CATSRDRADEQYF.

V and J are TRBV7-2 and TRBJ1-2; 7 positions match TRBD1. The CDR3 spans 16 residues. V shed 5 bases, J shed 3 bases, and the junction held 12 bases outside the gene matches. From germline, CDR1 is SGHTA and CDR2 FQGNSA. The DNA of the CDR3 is TGTGCCAGCAGCCTCCGGACAGGTTTCGTGGACTATGGCTACACCTTC. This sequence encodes CASSLRTGFVDYGYTF. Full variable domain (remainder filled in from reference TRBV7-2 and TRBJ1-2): GAGVSQSPSNKVTEKGKDVELRCDPISGHTALYWYRQSLGQGLEFLIYFQGNSAPDKSGLPSDRFSAERTGGSVSTLTIQRTQQEDSAVYLCASSLRTGFVDYGYTFGSGTRLTVV.

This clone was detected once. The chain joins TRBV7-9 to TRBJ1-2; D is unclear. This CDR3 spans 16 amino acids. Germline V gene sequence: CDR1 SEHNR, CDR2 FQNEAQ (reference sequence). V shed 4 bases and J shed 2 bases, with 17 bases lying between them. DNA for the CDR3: TGTGCCAGCAGCTATAGTCAGATCCTCGGGAACTATGGCTACACCTTC. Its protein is CASSYSQILGNYGYTF.

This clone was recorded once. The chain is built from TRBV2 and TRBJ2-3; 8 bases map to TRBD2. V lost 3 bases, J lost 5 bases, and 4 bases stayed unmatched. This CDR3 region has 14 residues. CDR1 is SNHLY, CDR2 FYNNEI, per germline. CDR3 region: CASSDPGGVDTQYF. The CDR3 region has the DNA TGTGCCAGCAGTGATCCGGGGGGGGTAGATACGCAGTATTTT.

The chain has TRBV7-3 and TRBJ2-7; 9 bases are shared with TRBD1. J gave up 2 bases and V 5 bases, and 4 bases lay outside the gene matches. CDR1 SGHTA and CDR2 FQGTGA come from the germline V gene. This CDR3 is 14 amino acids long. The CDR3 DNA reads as TGTGCCAGCAGCCTTGACAGGGGGGCCTACGAGCAGTACTTC. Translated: CASSLDRGAYEQYF.

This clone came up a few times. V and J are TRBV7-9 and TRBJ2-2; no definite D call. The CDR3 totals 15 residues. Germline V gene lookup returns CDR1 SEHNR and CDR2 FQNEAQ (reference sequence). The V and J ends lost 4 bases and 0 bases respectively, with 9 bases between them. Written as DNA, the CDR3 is TGTGCCAGCAGCTCGCCGGTTTCGAACACCGGGGAGCTGTTTTTT. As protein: CASSSPVSNTGELFF.

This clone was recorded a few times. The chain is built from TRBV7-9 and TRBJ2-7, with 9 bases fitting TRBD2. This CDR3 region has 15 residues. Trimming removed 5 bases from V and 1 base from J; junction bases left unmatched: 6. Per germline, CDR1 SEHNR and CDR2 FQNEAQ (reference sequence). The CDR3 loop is CASSTSSGVSYEQYF. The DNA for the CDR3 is TGTGCCAGCAGCACCTCTAGCGGGGTGTCCTACGAGCAGTACTTC.

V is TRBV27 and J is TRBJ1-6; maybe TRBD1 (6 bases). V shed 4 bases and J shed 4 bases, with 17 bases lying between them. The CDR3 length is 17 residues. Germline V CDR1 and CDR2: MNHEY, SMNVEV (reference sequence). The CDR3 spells CASSSRPNREYNSPLHF. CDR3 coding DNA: TGTGCCAGCAGTTCACGACCAAACAGGGAATATAATTCACCCCTCCACTTT.

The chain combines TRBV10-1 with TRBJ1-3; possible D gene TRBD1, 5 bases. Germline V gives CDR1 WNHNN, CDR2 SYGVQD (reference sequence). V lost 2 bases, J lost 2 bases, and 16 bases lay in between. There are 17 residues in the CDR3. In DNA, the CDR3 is TGCGCCAGCAGTGAGGGTGGTTGGACACCGACTGGAAACACCATATATTTT. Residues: CASSEGGWTPTGNTIYF.

The CDR3 nucleotides read TGCGCCAGCAGCCTCTACCGGACAGGGACGGACAATGAGCAGTTCTTC. Translated: CASSLYRTGTDNEQFF. This chain uses TRBV5-1 with TRBJ2-1, with 8 positions matching TRBD1. V lost 4 bases and J lost 5; bases outside the gene matches: 11. This CDR3 is 16 amino acids long. Germline V lookup: CDR1 SGHRS, CDR2 YFSETQ.

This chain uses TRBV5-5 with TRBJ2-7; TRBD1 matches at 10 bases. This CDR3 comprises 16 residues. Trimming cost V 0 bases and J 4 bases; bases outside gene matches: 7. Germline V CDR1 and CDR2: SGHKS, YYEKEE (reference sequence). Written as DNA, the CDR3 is TGTGCCAGCAGCTTGGCGGTAGGACAGGGGGTTTACGAGCAGTACTTC. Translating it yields CASSLAVGQGVYEQYF.

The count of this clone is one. In DNA form, the CDR3 reads TGCAGCGGTACTACAGGGGCGGTTGAAGGTAGTGGCTACACCTTC. Translation: CSGTTGAVEGSGYTF. The chain has TRBV29-1 and TRBJ1-2, with 7 bases fitting TRBD1. The junction had 18 bases not matched to a gene; V was cut back by 7 bases and J by 7 bases. The V gene's germline CDR1 is SQVTM and CDR2 ANQGSEA. The length of the CDR3 is 15 residues.

CDR3 amino acids: CAISPGEGGYTF. The CDR3 nucleotides read TGTGCCATCAGTCCAGGGGAGGGGGGCTACACCTTC. The chain is built from TRBV10-3 and TRBJ1-2; perhaps TRBD1 as D (6 bases). V lost 5 bases to trimming and J lost 8 bases, with 12 bases between them. The CDR3 runs 12 residues. Per germline, CDR1 ENHRY and CDR2 SYGVKD.

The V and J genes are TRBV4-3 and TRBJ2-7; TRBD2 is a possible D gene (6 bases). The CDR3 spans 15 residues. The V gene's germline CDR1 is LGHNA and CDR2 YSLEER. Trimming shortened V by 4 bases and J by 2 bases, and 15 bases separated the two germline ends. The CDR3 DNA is TGCGCCAGCAGCCCCTTAGCGGAAGGAACCTACGAGCAGTACTTC. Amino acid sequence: CASSPLAEGTYEQYF.

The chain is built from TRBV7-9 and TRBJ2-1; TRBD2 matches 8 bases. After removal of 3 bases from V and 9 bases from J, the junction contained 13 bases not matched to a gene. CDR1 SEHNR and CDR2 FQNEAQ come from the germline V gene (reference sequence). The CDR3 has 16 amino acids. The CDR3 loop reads CASSFSSSGGYGEQFF. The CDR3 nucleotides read TGTGCCAGCAGCTTTTCATCCAGCGGGGGATATGGTGAGCAGTTCTTC.

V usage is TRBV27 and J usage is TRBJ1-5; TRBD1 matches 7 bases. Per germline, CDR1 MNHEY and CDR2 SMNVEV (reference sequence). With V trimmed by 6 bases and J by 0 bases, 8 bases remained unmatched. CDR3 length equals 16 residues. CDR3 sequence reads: CASRRDSVYSNQPQHF. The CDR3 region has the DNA TGTGCCAGCAGGAGGGACAGCGTGTATAGCAATCAGCCCCAGCATTTT.

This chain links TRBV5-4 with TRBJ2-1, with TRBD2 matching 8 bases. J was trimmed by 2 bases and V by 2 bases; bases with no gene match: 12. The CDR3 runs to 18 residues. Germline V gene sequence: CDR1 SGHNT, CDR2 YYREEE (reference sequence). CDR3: CASSLEGGGGLAYNEQFF. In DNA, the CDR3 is TGTGCCAGCAGCTTAGAGGGGGGAGGGGGACTAGCCTACAATGAGCAGTTCTTC.

CDR3 nucleotide sequence: TGTGCCAGCAGCCCGGTCGCTAGCGGGAGTGGGGAGACCCAGTACTTC. This gives the protein CASSPVASGSGETQYF. The V and J genes are TRBV7-6 and TRBJ2-5; 10 nucleotides match TRBD2. There are 16 residues in the CDR3. The junction had 11 bases not matched to a gene; V was cut back by 5 bases and J by 5 bases. Germline CDR1 reads SGHVS; CDR2 reads FNYEAQ.

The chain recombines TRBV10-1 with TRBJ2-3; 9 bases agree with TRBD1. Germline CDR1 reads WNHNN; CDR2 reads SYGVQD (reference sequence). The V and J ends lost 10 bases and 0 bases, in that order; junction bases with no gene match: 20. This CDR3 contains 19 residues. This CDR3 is CANPGQGRGGNESTDTQYF. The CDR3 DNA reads TGCGCCAACCCCGGACAGGGGAGGGGCGGGAACGAAAGCACAGATACGCAGTATTTT.

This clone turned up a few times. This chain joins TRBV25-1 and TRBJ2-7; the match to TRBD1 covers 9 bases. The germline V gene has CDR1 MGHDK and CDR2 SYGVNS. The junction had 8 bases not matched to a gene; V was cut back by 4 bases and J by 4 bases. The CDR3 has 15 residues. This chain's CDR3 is CASSAPGQGHYEQYF. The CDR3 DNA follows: TGTGCCAGCAGTGCACCGGGACAGGGCCATTACGAGCAGTACTTC.

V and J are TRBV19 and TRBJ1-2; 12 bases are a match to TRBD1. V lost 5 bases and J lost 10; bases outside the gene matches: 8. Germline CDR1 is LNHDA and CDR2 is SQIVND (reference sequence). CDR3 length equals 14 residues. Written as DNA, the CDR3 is TGTGCCAGTAGTTCGGGACAGGGGGCGCGTTTCTACACCTTC. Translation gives CASSSGQGARFYTF.

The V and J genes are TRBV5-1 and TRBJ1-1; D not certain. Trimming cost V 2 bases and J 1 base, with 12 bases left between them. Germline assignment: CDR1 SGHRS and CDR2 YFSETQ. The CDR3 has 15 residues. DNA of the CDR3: TGCGCCAGCAGCTTTTTGCAGGTATCGAACACTGAAGCTTTCTTT. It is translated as CASSFLQVSNTEAFF.